This T cell receptor beta chain was captured in a study of cytomegalovirus exposure and HLA in healthy donors. V trimming: 7 bases; J trimming: 1 base; junction bases outside the gene matches: 4. CDR1 and CDR2 (germline): SQVTM, ANQGSEA. This CDR3 comprises 13 residues. PCR amplification relied on 60 Vbeta primers (plus 13 Jbeta primers). In the authors' methods: Later analysis identified roughly 84 million unique TCR beta chains, about 10 million shared. Sequencing was performed with immunoSEQ multiplex PCR; in TCRdb, only in-frame clones are kept and a portion is missing. From that table come the V and J calls and clone size; the DNA was used to work out D and trimming. Of more than 150,000 clones in the sample, over 75% were seen once.

Source material: PBMCs. This chain links TRBV29-1 with TRBJ1-5; 7 bases are a match to TRBD1. This TCR came from a woman between 50 and 59 years old in good health and CMV-seropositive. The CDR3 DNA follows: TGCAGCGCTTCACAGGGGAGCAATCAGCCCCAGCATTTT. Residues: CSASQGSNQPQHF.